This TCR beta chain was obtained from a study of OX40 agonist ivuxolimab in advanced cancers. About the study: The dose-escalation cohort had hepatocellular carcinoma, melanoma, renal cell or head and neck cancer. Treatment received earlier with anti-PD-1, anti-PD-L1 or anti-CTLA-4 agents was allowed, and roughly 40% had some.

Germline CDR1 MNHEY, CDR2 SVGAGI. Trimming cost V 7 bases and J 0 bases, with 13 bases left between them. This CDR3 spans 15 amino acids. People who had autoimmune disease history or systemic immunosuppression were excluded. Regarding the study as a whole: Blood T cells, both CD4+ and CD8+, expanded clonally by week 6 at 0.1 to 3.0 mg/kg.

Using immunoSEQ multiplex PCR, the repertoire was profiled, and TCRdb retains in-frame clones only, with some absent. The data contain 70,000 or so clones, roughly 82% of them singletons. This clone appeared once. The antigen is unknown. The chain uses TRBV6-5 and TRBJ1-5; D remains ambiguous. This TCR derives from an adult with an advanced solid tumor such as melanoma, head and neck, liver or kidney cancer. The specimen was CD4+ or CD8+ T cells sorted from blood, collected in a trial of the OX40 agonist ivuxolimab. CDR3 amino acids: CASTDPSYSNQPQHF. The DNA of the CDR3 is TGTGCCAGCACCGACCCCTCTTATAGCAATCAGCCCCAGCATTTT.